These 27 T cell receptor beta chains were all obtained from the same sample, sequenced in a study of cytomegalovirus exposure and HLA in healthy donors. Assay used: immunoSEQ multiplex PCR; TCRdb lists only in-frame clones, some missing. The sample lists approximately 280,000 clones; roughly 90% were seen once. Sequenced material: PBMCs. The receptors come from a woman aged 18-29 years in good health and CMV-seronegative.

V usage is TRBV7-9 and J usage is TRBJ1-1, with D perhaps TRBD1 (6 bases). V was shortened by 7 bases and J by 0 bases, with 12 bases between the two germline ends. The CDR3 is 14 amino acids. CDR1 and CDR2 from the germline V gene are SEHNR and FQNEAQ (reference sequence). The CDR3: CASILDSLNTEAFF. The CDR3, as DNA: TGTGCCAGCATCCTGGACAGCTTGAACACTGAAGCTTTCTTT.

V gene TRBV6-1 combines with J gene TRBJ1-3; D remains ambiguous. The CDR3 length is 13 residues. Germline V gene data show CDR1 as MNHNS and CDR2 as SASEGT. The V end was cut by 11 bases, the J end by 8 bases, with 19 bases between. The CDR3 protein is CAAGQEAPYTIYF. CDR3 DNA: TGTGCCGCGGGTCAAGAGGCGCCCTACACCATATATTTT.

V usage is TRBV6-5 and J usage is TRBJ2-7; D is possibly TRBD1 (5 bases). Between the trimmed V and J ends, which lost 2 bases and 2 bases, there was a span of 10 bases. The CDR3 covers 14 residues. The germline gives CDR1 MNHEY, CDR2 SVGAGI. The CDR3 sequence is CASSYLPGTYEQYF. CDR3 nucleotide sequence: TGTGCCAGCAGTTACCTCCCAGGGACCTACGAGCAGTACTTC.

This rearrangement joins TRBV4-1 to TRBJ2-5, with 7 bases identical to TRBD2. Trimming at V came to 3 bases and at J to 0 bases, leaving 10 bases not matched to a gene. The CDR3 totals 17 residues. Germline CDR1 and CDR2: MGHRA and YSYEKL. This CDR3 is CASSQEQTSSNQETQYF. As DNA, the CDR3 is TGCGCCAGCAGCCAGGAGCAGACTAGCAGCAACCAAGAGACCCAGTACTTC.

This chain uses TRBV15 with TRBJ2-7; D is unclear. The CDR3 has 14 amino acids. V was pared by 5 bases and J by 2 bases, with 13 bases between. CDR1 and CDR2 (germline): LNHNV, YYDKDF (reference sequence). The CDR3 spells CATSPRGSAYEQYF. As DNA, the CDR3 is TGTGCCACCAGCCCTAGAGGAAGTGCCTACGAGCAGTACTTC.

V usage is TRBV2 and J usage is TRBJ1-2, with 11 bases lining up with TRBD1. With V trimmed by 5 bases and J by 8 bases, 7 bases remained unmatched. The germline V gene encodes CDR1 SNHLY and CDR2 FYNNEI. CDR3 length: 14 residues. CDR3 coding DNA: TGTGCCAGCAGTTGGGACAGGGGGGATCGGGGCTACACCTTC. Its protein product is CASSWDRGDRGYTF.

This sequence joins TRBV28 and TRBJ1-2, with 7 bases that match TRBD1. From germline, CDR1 is MDHEN and CDR2 SYDVKM. The CDR3 is made up of 14 amino acids. Trimming took 6 bases from V and 8 from J; bases not matched to a gene: 12. The CDR3 is CASSPVRGPRGYTF. The CDR3 region has the DNA TGTGCCAGCAGCCCCGTAAGGGGGCCGAGGGGCTACACCTTC.

J is TRBJ2-6 and V is TRBV4-1; a possible D gene is TRBD1 (6 bases). The CDR3 is made up of 16 amino acids. V was trimmed by 0 bases and J by 7 bases, leaving 13 bases between them. CDR1 is MGHRA and CDR2 is YSYEKL in the germline V gene. The CDR3: CASSQEGQGRANVLTF. The CDR3 DNA reads as TGCGCCAGCAGCCAAGAAGGGCAGGGGAGAGCCAACGTCCTGACTTTC.

The chain employs TRBV2 and TRBJ2-2; 8 bases match TRBD2. This CDR3 has 17 residues. After removal of 8 bases from V and 5 bases from J, the junction contained 16 bases not matched to a gene. Germline-derived CDR1 and CDR2 are SNHLY and FYNNEI. The CDR3 loop is CASEQRTSLLRTGELFF. CDR3 DNA: TGTGCCAGCGAACAGAGGACTAGCCTATTGAGAACCGGGGAGCTGTTTTTT.

The chain employs TRBV30 and TRBJ2-3, with a possible D match to TRBD2 (5 bases). V lost 3 bases to trimming and J lost 6 bases, with 13 bases between them. The CDR3 is 13 amino acids. The V gene's germline CDR1 is GTSNPN and CDR2 SVGIG (reference sequence). The CDR3 region is CAWSHTRGDTQYF. The CDR3 DNA reads TGTGCCTGGAGCCACACTCGCGGGGATACGCAGTATTTT. The full variable domain, in which reference TRBV30 and TRBJ2-3 provide the parts outside the CDR3, is SQTIHQWPATLVQPVGSPLSLECTVEGTSNPNLYWYRQAAGRGLQLLFYSVGIGQISSEVPQNLSASRPQDRQFILSSKKLLLSDSGFYLCAWSHTRGDTQYFGPGTRLTVL.

This chain connects TRBV11-2 to TRBJ1-4; TRBD1 is a possible D gene (6 bases). The V gene lost 3 bases and the J gene lost 8 bases, with 10 bases spanning the gap. Germline assignment: CDR1 SGHAT and CDR2 FQNNGV. The CDR3 is 13 amino acids. The CDR3 spells CASSFRGNEKLFF. In nucleotides, the CDR3 is TGTGCCAGCAGCTTTAGGGGGAACGAAAAACTGTTTTTT.

The chain has TRBV4-1 and TRBJ1-5; tentatively, D is TRBD1 (6 bases). This CDR3 comprises 16 residues. Germline CDR1 and CDR2: MGHRA and YSYEKL. Deletions cut 4 bases from V and 1 base from J, with 14 bases between. CDR3 sequence (DNA): TGCGCCAGCAGCCGGGAGGGGGATTGGAGCAATCAGCCCCAGCATTTT. It translates to CASSREGDWSNQPQHF.

The V and J genes are TRBV9 and TRBJ2-4, with D perhaps TRBD2 (6 bases). Between the trimmed V and J ends, which lost 2 bases and 8 bases, there was a span of 14 bases. Germline V gene sequence: CDR1 SGDLS, CDR2 YYNGEE. The CDR3 extends over 14 amino acids. The CDR3 nucleotides read TGTGCCAGCAGCGTCGGGCTAGGAGGGCACATTCAGTACTTC. Amino acid sequence: CASSVGLGGHIQYF. Complete variable domain (other parts from reference TRBV9 and TRBJ2-4): DSGVTQTPKHLITATGQRVTLRCSPRSGDLSVYWYQQSLDQGLQFLIQYYNGEERAKGNILERFSAQQFPDLHSELNLSSLELGDSALYFCASSVGLGGHIQYFGAGTRLSVL.

The rearrangement links TRBV30 to TRBJ2-7, with TRBD1 matching over 9 bases. Germline loops: CDR1 GTSNPN, CDR2 SVGIG (reference sequence). This CDR3 has 16 amino acids. J lost 3 bases, V lost 3 bases, and 12 bases had no gene match. The CDR3, as DNA: TGTGCCTGGAGCTCCGGGACAGGGACCCGCCACTACGAGCAGTACTTC. Encoded protein: CAWSSGTGTRHYEQYF.

The chain links TRBV10-2 to TRBJ1-6; TRBD1 matches at 7 bases. Germline V gene lookup returns CDR1 WSHSY and CDR2 SAAADI. CDR3 length: 15 residues. With V trimmed by 6 bases and J by 10 bases, 12 bases remained unmatched. The CDR3 DNA follows: TGCGCCAGCAGCCCAGAGCAGGGGGTCGGATCACCCCTCCACTTT. This encodes CASSPEQGVGSPLHF.

The chain carries TRBV6-1 and TRBJ1-3; D gene unclear. V was pared by 6 bases and J by 3 bases, with 12 bases between. The CDR3 totals 14 residues. Germline CDR1 reads MNHNS; CDR2 reads SASEGT. This CDR3 reads CASSERGNGNTIYF. Written as DNA, the CDR3 is TGTGCCAGCAGCGAACGGGGAAATGGAAACACCATATATTTT.

Only one count was recorded for this clone. The chain joins TRBV18 to TRBJ2-7, with TRBD2 as a possible D gene (6 bases). The V end was cut by 0 bases, the J end by 2 bases, with 8 bases between. CDR1 and CDR2 (germline): KGHSH, LQKENI. The CDR3 has 14 amino acids. The CDR3 DNA is TGTGCCAGCTCACCACCAGGCGGGACCTACGAGCAGTACTTC. It translates to CASSPPGGTYEQYF. The entire variable domain, with the rest obtained from reference TRBV18 and TRBJ2-7, is as follows: NAGVMQNPRHLVRRRGQEARLRCSPMKGHSHVYWYRQLPEEGLKFMVYLQKENIIDESGMPKERFSAEFPKEGPSILRIQQVVRGDSAAYFCASSPPGGTYEQYFGPGTRLTVT.

This chain uses TRBV18 with TRBJ1-2; 11 bases line up with TRBD1. The CDR3 has 15 residues. The trim removed 3 bases at V and 1 base at J, leaving 1 base unmatched. Looked up from germline, CDR1 is KGHSH and CDR2 is LQKENI. CDR3 protein: CASSPDRGHNYGYTF. The CDR3 DNA reads as TGTGCCAGCTCACCGGACAGGGGGCATAACTATGGCTACACCTTC. The entire variable domain, with the rest obtained from reference TRBV18 and TRBJ1-2, is as follows: NAGVMQNPRHLVRRRGQEARLRCSPMKGHSHVYWYRQLPEEGLKFMVYLQKENIIDESGMPKERFSAEFPKEGPSILRIQQVVRGDSAAYFCASSPDRGHNYGYTFGSGTRLTVV.

The chain is built from TRBV5-4 and TRBJ1-1, with 10 bases matching TRBD1. Trimming cost V 0 bases and J 5 bases; bases outside gene matches: 7. This CDR3 spans 16 amino acids. From germline, CDR1 is SGHNT and CDR2 YYREEE (reference sequence). The CDR3 region is CASSLEGTGAGTEAFF. Here the CDR3 DNA reads TGTGCCAGCAGCTTGGAGGGGACAGGGGCTGGGACTGAAGCTTTCTTT.

This rearrangement joins TRBV6-1 to TRBJ2-1; 12 bases agree with TRBD2. Germline V gives CDR1 MNHNS, CDR2 SASEGT. Trimming removed 10 bases from V and 8 bases from J; junction bases left unmatched: 12. The CDR3 is 15 residues long. The CDR3 loop reads CATNGWGTSGHEQFF. In DNA, the CDR3 is TGTGCCACCAACGGATGGGGGACTAGCGGGCATGAGCAGTTCTTC.

CDR3 protein: CASSRDTIYEQYF. The CDR3 DNA reads TGCGCCAGCAGTCGGGACACAATCTACGAGCAGTACTTC. The chain is built from TRBV10-2 and TRBJ2-7; perhaps TRBD1 as D (6 bases). Germline CDR1 is WSHSY and CDR2 is SAAADI. Trimming cost V 5 bases and J 3 bases, with 11 bases left between them. This CDR3 contains 13 residues.

The V and J genes are TRBV5-1 and TRBJ2-2; 15 nucleotides align to TRBD2. Germline assignment: CDR1 SGHRS and CDR2 YFSETQ. The CDR3 runs 16 residues. V lost 3 bases, J lost 5 bases, and 2 bases stayed unmatched. CDR3: CASSSGTSGRTGELFF. The CDR3 DNA is TGCGCCAGCAGCTCCGGGACTAGCGGGAGGACCGGGGAGCTGTTTTTT.

V usage is TRBV9 and J usage is TRBJ2-7; maybe TRBD2 (5 bases). This CDR3 region has 13 residues. CDR1 is SGDLS and CDR2 is YYNGEE in the germline V gene. The V and J ends lost 6 bases and 0 bases respectively, with 10 bases between them. The CDR3 loop is CASTRGPSYEQYF. The CDR3 DNA is TGTGCCAGCACCCGAGGGCCCTCCTACGAGCAGTACTTC.

The V and J genes are TRBV25-1 and TRBJ1-1; D is unresolved. CDR3 length: 15 residues. The germline gives CDR1 MGHDK, CDR2 SYGVNS. Trimming removed 3 bases from V and 6 bases from J, with 17 bases in between. DNA of the CDR3: TGTGCCAGCAGTGACTTGGGCGAGTTTACCGCTGAAGCTTTCTTT. Its translation: CASSDLGEFTAEAFF.

The V and J genes are TRBV6-1 and TRBJ2-1, with TRBD2 matching over 7 bases. V shed 2 bases and J 9 bases; nucleotides not matched to a gene: 19. The CDR3 length is 18 residues. Germline CDR1 MNHNS, CDR2 SASEGT. The CDR3 sequence: CASSEPAAEGGSGSEQFF. CDR3 sequence (DNA): TGTGCCAGCAGTGAACCCGCTGCGGAGGGCGGGAGTGGTAGTGAGCAGTTCTTC.

The chain is built from TRBV6-5 and TRBJ2-7; 12 nucleotides line up with TRBD2. This CDR3 has 15 residues. Germline trimming cut 4 bases from V and 2 bases from J; bases unmatched to any gene: 3. The germline CDR1 and CDR2 sequences are MNHEY and SVGAGI. Here the CDR3 reads CASSSWTSGTYEQYF. The DNA for the CDR3 is TGTGCCAGCAGTTCTTGGACTAGCGGGACCTACGAGCAGTACTTC.

The rearrangement uses TRBV10-3 and TRBJ1-1; no firm D call. Germline V gives CDR1 ENHRY, CDR2 SYGVKD. Trimming took 7 bases from V and 1 from J, leaving 7 bases between them. CDR3 length: 12 amino acids. The CDR3 protein is CAITTGNTEAFF. CDR3 DNA: TGTGCCATCACAACGGGGAACACTGAAGCTTTCTTT.